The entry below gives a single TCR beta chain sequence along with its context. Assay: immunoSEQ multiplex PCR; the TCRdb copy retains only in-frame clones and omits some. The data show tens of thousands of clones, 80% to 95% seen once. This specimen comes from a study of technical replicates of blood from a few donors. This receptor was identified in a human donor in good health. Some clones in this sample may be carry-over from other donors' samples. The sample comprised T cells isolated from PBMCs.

CDR3 region: CASSPHGWGDENTEAFF. CDR3 DNA: TGCGCCAGCAGCCCCCATGGTTGGGGAGACGAGAACACTGAAGCTTTCTTT. The chain has TRBV5-1 and TRBJ1-1; no clear D. The CDR3 covers 17 residues. V was trimmed by 4 bases and J by 1 base, leaving 20 bases between them. Looked up from germline, CDR1 is SGHRS and CDR2 is YFSETQ.